A selection of T cell receptor beta chains follows, all from one sample in a study of OX40 agonist ivuxolimab in advanced cancers. Sequencing was performed with immunoSEQ multiplex PCR; in TCRdb, only in-frame clones are kept and a portion is missing. Among tens of thousands of clones listed, 87% were seen once. Source: CD4+ or CD8+ T cells sorted from blood, taken in a trial of the OX40 agonist ivuxolimab. These receptors were collected from an adult with an advanced solid tumor such as melanoma, head and neck, liver or kidney cancer. Each CDR3 is given without its conserved first and last residue.

v_gene,j_gene,CDR3aa
TRBV7-2,TRBJ1-2,ASSSGGGQNGYT
TRBV5-1,TRBJ2-3,ASSIPRLDADTQY
TRBV7-9,TRBJ2-5,ASDRAGETQY
TRBV27,TRBJ2-5,ASSLLRFTGKTTKVQETQY
TRBV10-3,TRBJ2-3,AISEYMTPGRGTDTQY
TRBV11-2,TRBJ2-1,ASSLDLPTEQF
TRBV19,TRBJ1-1,ASSPGRIAF
TRBV20-1,TRBJ2-5,SANGETQY
TRBV6-5,TRBJ2-7,ASSYSVTGLGYEQY
TRBV18,TRBJ1-5,ASSPGSNQPQH
TRBV19,TRBJ1-4,ASNAGAATNEKLF
TRBV5-1,TRBJ2-5,ASSSGGEETQY
TRBV29-1,TRBJ1-2,SVGTGGVHGYT
TRBV30,TRBJ1-2,ACSPNRGYGYT
TRBV6-1,TRBJ2-7,ASREFYEQY
TRBV5-1,TRBJ1-2,ASSLGARYGYT
TRBV15,TRBJ2-5,ATSPGRHRETQY